The rows below give T cell receptor beta chains drawn from one sample of a study of high-grade serous ovarian cancer treatment subgroups. Only in-frame clones appear in the TCRdb table, and some are missing; sequencing was by immunoSEQ multiplex PCR. The top ten clones hold around 9.7% of a sample with 2,500 to 3,500 clones, roughly 60% of them seen once. What was sequenced was tumor tissue. The receptors stem from a human donor with high-grade serous ovarian cancer. Both conserved end residues are part of each CDR3. The order of the fields is CDR3 DNA, CDR3 protein, V gene, J gene, D gene, clone size. A D gene is named only where the DNA matches it firmly. Not every row has a clone size; where given, it reads once, few, many or a size class.

TGTGCCAGCAGCAACGCGACAGGGGGCGATCAGCCCCAGCATTTT	CASSNATGGDQPQHF	TRBV21-1	TRBJ1-5	-	few
TGTGCCTGGAGTCTGGGGACAGGGGGATCAACTAACTATGGCTACACCTTC	CAWSLGTGGSTNYGYTF	TRBV30	TRBJ1-2	TRBD1	-
TGTGCCAGCAGCTTAGATCGGGCTGGTGCAGATACGCAGTATTTT	CASSLDRAGADTQYF	TRBV11-2	TRBJ2-3	-	-
TGTGCCAGCAGCGTAGGGGCGTTGGGCCGGGGGGAGCTGTTTTTT	CASSVGALGRGELFF	TRBV9	TRBJ2-2	-	-
TGTGCCAGCTGTCGAGCCCGGGACATCCGAGACGAGCAGTACTTC	CASCRARDIRDEQYF	TRBV2	TRBJ2-7	-	-
TGTGCCAGCAGCGTAGTTCCTAGCGGGAAGGACAATGAGCAGTTCTTC	CASSVVPSGKDNEQFF	TRBV9	TRBJ2-1	TRBD2	medium-sized
TGTGCCACTTCCCCGGGACAGGGGATATTCTATGGCTACACCTTC	CATSPGQGIFYGYTF	TRBV15	TRBJ1-2	TRBD1	few
TGTGCCAGCAGCTTAGAAGCAATGGGCCCGGCAGGGGCCAACGTCCTGACTTTC	CASSLEAMGPAGANVLTF	TRBV7-6	TRBJ2-6	-	few
TGTGCCAGCAGCCAATACTATACTGATACGCAGTATTTT	CASSQYYTDTQYF	TRBV7-2	TRBJ2-3	-	-
TGTGCCAGCATCAAACAGGGAAGGGGAGAGCAGTTCTTC	CASIKQGRGEQFF	TRBV5-6	TRBJ2-1	-	-
TGTGCCAGCAGCTTAGCGAACACAGATACGCAGTATTTT	CASSLANTDTQYF	TRBV7-2	TRBJ2-3	-	-
TGTGCCAGCAGCCCTGGGTCGGGTGTGGAGCTGTTTTTT	CASSPGSGVELFF	TRBV9	TRBJ2-2	-	few
TGCAGCCTGCGCGTGAACACTGAAGCTTTCTTT	CSLRVNTEAFF	TRBV29-1	TRBJ1-1	-	few
TGTGCCAGCAGTTCCCGGGGTGGCAGTTCGCGTGAAAAACTGTTTTTT	CASSSRGGSSREKLFF	TRBV27	TRBJ1-4	-	few
TGTGCCAGCAGCTCCGTCGGACGGGGACAGGAGACCCAGTACTTC	CASSSVGRGQETQYF	TRBV11-3	TRBJ2-5	TRBD1	-
TGTGCCAGCAGTGATTTTCCAGTAACCAGCACAGATACGCAGTATTTT	CASSDFPVTSTDTQYF	TRBV6-4	TRBJ2-3	-	-
TGTGCCAGCAGCCCGTACGGGGCCTATGGCTACACCTTC	CASSPYGAYGYTF	TRBV27	TRBJ1-2	-	-
TGTGCCAGCAGTTTACGGACGGGGAGCACAGATACGCAGTATTTT	CASSLRTGSTDTQYF	TRBV27	TRBJ2-3	-	-
TGTGCCATCAGTGAGTCGCCCGGCAGGAACAATGAGCAGTTCTTC	CAISESPGRNNEQFF	TRBV10-3	TRBJ2-1	-	once
TGTGCCAGCAGCTACAATGAGCAGATCTATGGCTACACCTTC	CASSYNEQIYGYTF	TRBV13	TRBJ1-2	-	-
TGTGCCAGTAGACCAAACACGGTCTCCTACAATGAGCAGTTCTTC	CASRPNTVSYNEQFF	TRBV19	TRBJ2-1	-	-
TGTGCCAGCAGCCGAACAGGGGCGGGAGATACGCAGTATTTT	CASSRTGAGDTQYF	TRBV7-2	TRBJ2-3	TRBD1	-
TGTGCCAGCAGCCGTAGCGGGGGGTACTACAATGAGCAGTTCTTC	CASSRSGGYYNEQFF	TRBV11-1	TRBJ2-1	TRBD2	-
TGTGCCAGCAGCGTAGAACCTATTGCCACAGATACGCAGTATTTT	CASSVEPIATDTQYF	TRBV9	TRBJ2-3	-	-
TGCGCCAGCAGCCAAGGAGGCACTAGCGGGAGGTTGTCTATCCACGAGCAGTACTTC	CASSQGGTSGRLSIHEQYF	TRBV4-3	TRBJ2-7	TRBD2	few
TGTGCCAGCTCACCCACAGCCACTAATGAAAAACTGTTTTTT	CASSPTATNEKLFF	TRBV18	TRBJ1-4	-	-
TGTGCCAGCAGACCCCGGGAGGGCAATTGGAATGAGCAGTTCTTC	CASRPREGNWNEQFF	TRBV27	TRBJ2-1	TRBD2	medium-sized
TGTGCCACCAGCAGAGGAGGAGAGGGGAACACCATATATTTT	CATSRGGEGNTIYF	TRBV15	TRBJ1-3	-	once
TGCGCCAGCAGCCAAGACGTGACAGGAGGCTATGGCTACACCTTC	CASSQDVTGGYGYTF	TRBV4-3	TRBJ1-2	-	few
TGTGCCACCAGCAGAGATCCAGGGCCCGAGGGCTACACCTTC	CATSRDPGPEGYTF	TRBV15	TRBJ1-2	-	-
TGTGCCAGTAGTGACAGGGGGCGAGAGCAGTACTTC	CASSDRGREQYF	TRBV19	TRBJ2-7	TRBD1	-
TGTGCCAGCAGCGCCGAGACATGGGCTAATGAAAAACTGTTTTTT	CASSAETWANEKLFF	TRBV7-8	TRBJ1-4	-	-
TGTGCCAGCAGTGAAAGTGACAGGCCAAAGACCCAGTACTTC	CASSESDRPKTQYF	TRBV25-1	TRBJ2-5	-	-
TGCGCCAGCAGCTTGGAAGGGAGACCGTCGGGGGGGGCCAACGTCCTGACTTTC	CASSLEGRPSGGANVLTF	TRBV5-1	TRBJ2-6	-	few
TGTGCCAGTAGCTTGGACAGGGGAAGTGGTGGCTACACCTTC	CASSLDRGSGGYTF	TRBV19	TRBJ1-2	TRBD1	few
TGTGCCATCAGAGGGATAAACACCGGGGAGCTGTTTTTT	CAIRGINTGELFF	TRBV10-3	TRBJ2-2	-	medium-sized
TGCAGCGTTGAAGGGAACGGATATGGCTACACCTTC	CSVEGNGYGYTF	TRBV29-1	TRBJ1-2	-	-
TGTGCCAGCAGTGAATTGTTAGGGCAGTACTTC	CASSELLGQYF	TRBV2	TRBJ2-7	-	few
TGTGCCAGCAAGCCCTACCGAAGCACAGATACGCAGTATTTT	CASKPYRSTDTQYF	TRBV2	TRBJ2-3	-	-
TGTGCCAGCAGCCCATCGGGCCCCTACAATGAGCAGTTCTTC	CASSPSGPYNEQFF	TRBV7-2	TRBJ2-1	-	-
TGTGCCAGCAGCCCCGTCACCTACGAGCAGTACTTC	CASSPVTYEQYF	TRBV7-3	TRBJ2-7	-	-
TGTGCCTGGAGTGTGGGTAGCTTCTCTAATGAAAAACTGTTTTTT	CAWSVGSFSNEKLFF	TRBV30	TRBJ1-4	-	few
TGTGCCAGCAGCTTCGCCCGCACCGGGGAGCTGTTTTTT	CASSFARTGELFF	TRBV5-4	TRBJ2-2	-	-
TGTGCCAGCATCAAAATGGGGTTTGGAGCCTCTGGAAACACCATATATTTT	CASIKMGFGASGNTIYF	TRBV7-9	TRBJ1-3	-	-
TGTGCCAGCAGCTTTTTTGATTCGGGCACAGATACGCAGTATTTT	CASSFFDSGTDTQYF	TRBV7-9	TRBJ2-3	-	-
TGTGCCAGCAGTCACCTCGGGGATGAGCAGTTCTTC	CASSHLGDEQFF	TRBV25-1	TRBJ2-1	-	-
TGTGCCAGCAGCCCTACGTTAGGGGACACCGGGGAGCTGTTTTTT	CASSPTLGDTGELFF	TRBV7-9	TRBJ2-2	-	-
TGTGCCAGCAGAGGTCCGAACACTGAAGCTTTCTTT	CASRGPNTEAFF	TRBV6-4	TRBJ1-1	-	-